This T cell receptor beta chain came from a study of PD-1 blockade in classical Hodgkin lymphoma. As regards this clone: Its cognate antigen is unknown.

CDR1 is MNHNS, CDR2 SASEGT, per germline. V shed 2 bases and J shed 6 bases, with 13 bases lying between them. This CDR3 contains 15 residues. Study-level findings and limits: There was a significant rise in CD4+ TCR diversity by C4D1, with no such rise for CD8+. Complete responders' diversity at baseline resembled that of newly diagnosed patients. Repertoire difference causes, possibly disease activity or prior therapy, remain undefined.

TCRdb keeps only in-frame clones here, not all; method: immunoSEQ multiplex PCR. The sample holds around 45,000 clones, about 65% seen once. Brentuximab vedotin exposure varied among the patients, all of whom had relapsed after autologous stem cell transplantation. The rearrangement joins TRBV6-1 to TRBJ2-2; D is perhaps TRBD1 or TRBD2 (5 bases each). Sequencing used peripheral blood mononuclear cells (PBMCs), obtained before the second cycle of nivolumab. This sequence originates from a human donor with classical Hodgkin lymphoma. The CDR3 DNA is TGTGCCAGCAGTGAACCGGCAGGGAGCGCCGGGGAGCTGTTTTTT. Translating it yields CASSEPAGSAGELFF.